This TCR beta chain was sequenced for a study of T-cell memory formation after mild COVID-19. This CDR3 comprises 15 residues. V lost 6 bases to trimming and J lost 2 bases, with 14 bases between them. CDR1 and CDR2 from the germline V gene are WSHSY and SAAADI. A 5'RACE reaction primed in the constant segment made cDNA libraries of TCR alpha and TCR beta, and these carried sample barcodes and UMIs. MiXCR, run by TCRdb on the 5' RACE reads, gives a single entry per CDR3 protein. The sample has under 300,000 distinct CDR3 sequences; roughly a tenth are singletons. About this clonotype: What it binds is unknown.

Overall study results and limits: Later expanders leaned CD4+, whereas clones that contracted between day 15 and 85 were balanced CD4/CD8.

Input material: PBMCs or a T cell subset sorted from them (not recorded which). V gene TRBV10-2 combines with J gene TRBJ2-1; no reliable D call. This clonotype was obtained from a man between 18 and 35 years old who had mild COVID-19 (a few samples of this study predate the infection). Cell type and time point are not known. The CDR3 loop is CASRGSHEAYNEQFF. In DNA, the CDR3 is TGCGCCAGCAGGGGTTCCCACGAAGCCTACAATGAGCAGTTCTTC.